This TCR beta chain originates from a study of T cells after yellow fever vaccination. This clonotype was picked up a small number of times. Antigen specificity is unknown. V lost 4 bases to trimming and J lost 3 bases, with 7 bases between them. In germline, CDR1 is SNHLY, CDR2 FYNNEI. This CDR3 spans 14 amino acids. TCRdb analysed the 5' RACE reads with MiXCR anew, one entry per CDR3 protein. The sample yields some 400,000 distinct CDR3 sequences, about 19% seen once. Study-wide results and limits: Faster peaking, at day 5 versus 15, marked a secondary response that was weaker. There was a possibility that FACS-sorted repertoires contained abundant clonotypes contaminating from the bulk population. Most clones from primary vaccination resurfaced after the booster (around 97% CD4, 70% to 90% CD8).

The origin of this receptor is a man in his late teens or twenties who received the YFV17D yellow fever vaccine. The sample consisted of PBMCs, taken before the yellow fever booster vaccination. V gene TRBV2 combines with J gene TRBJ1-6; D not certain. CDR3 DNA sequence: TGTGCCAGCAGTGGGGATGACTATAATTCACCCCTCCACTTT. This encodes CASSGDDYNSPLHF.